The TCR beta chain described here comes from a study of cytomegalovirus exposure and HLA in healthy donors. The PCR had 60 Vbeta and 13 Jbeta primers. Libraries were prepared by immunoSEQ multiplex PCR; TCRdb keeps only in-frame clonotypes and omits some of them. Altogether under 150,000 clones are present, around 72% being singletons, with the ten largest covering roughly 3%. Regarding the study as a whole: The study labeled fewer than 200 TCR beta chains cytomegalovirus-associated. In vitro assays verified that three CMV-associated chains recognized CMV antigens specifically. Later analysis placed DRB1 highest and HLA-C lowest in TCR association rates, which differed by HLA locus.

A word on this clone: The target antigen is unknown.

Sequencing was performed on PBMCs. The origin of this receptor is a human donor in good health.

CDR3 sequence reads: CASSLGTVDNEKLFF. The CDR3, as DNA: TGTGCCAGCAGCCTGGGGACAGTAGACAATGAAAAACTGTTTTTT. V gene TRBV5-6 combines with J gene TRBJ1-4; 7 bases agree with TRBD1. The CDR3 covers 15 residues. Germline CDR1 reads SGHDT; CDR2 reads YYEEEE. Trimming took 4 bases from V and 5 from J; bases not matched to a gene: 8.